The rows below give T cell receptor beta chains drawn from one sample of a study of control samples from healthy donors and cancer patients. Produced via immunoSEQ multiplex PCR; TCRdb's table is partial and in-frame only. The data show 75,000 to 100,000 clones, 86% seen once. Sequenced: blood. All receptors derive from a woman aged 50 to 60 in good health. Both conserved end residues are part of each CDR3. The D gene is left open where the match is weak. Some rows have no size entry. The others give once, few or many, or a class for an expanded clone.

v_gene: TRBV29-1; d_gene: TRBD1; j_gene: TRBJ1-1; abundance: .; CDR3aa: CSVDKPGQTSEAFF; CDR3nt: TGCAGCGTTGATAAACCGGGACAGACCTCTGAAGCTTTCTTT
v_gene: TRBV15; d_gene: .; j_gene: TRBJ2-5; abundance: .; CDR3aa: CATSRDLIQAGETQYF; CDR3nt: TGTGCCACCAGCAGAGATCTAATTCAGGCGGGGGAGACCCAGTACTTC
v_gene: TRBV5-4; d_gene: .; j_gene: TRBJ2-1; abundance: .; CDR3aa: CASSAGGQLSYNEQFF; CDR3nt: TGTGCCAGCAGCGCCGGGGGACAGCTCTCCTACAATGAGCAGTTCTTC
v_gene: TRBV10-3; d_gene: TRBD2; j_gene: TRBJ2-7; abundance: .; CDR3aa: CAIRRVGTSGSYEQYF; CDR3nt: TGTGCCATCAGAAGAGTTGGGACTAGCGGGAGCTACGAGCAGTACTTC
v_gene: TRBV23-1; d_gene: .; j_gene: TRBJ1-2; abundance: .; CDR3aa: CASSQSTRTRVDGYTF; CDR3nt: TGCGCCAGCAGTCAATCTACCCGGACACGAGTTGATGGCTACACCTTC
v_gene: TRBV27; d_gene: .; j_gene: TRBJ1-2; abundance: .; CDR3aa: CASRLGRAGPRGYTF; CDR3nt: TGTGCCAGCAGGTTAGGCCGGGCAGGGCCGCGCGGCTACACCTTC
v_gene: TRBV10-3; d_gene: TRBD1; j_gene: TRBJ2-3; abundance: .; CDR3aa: CAISFGQDTDTQYF; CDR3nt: TGTGCCATCAGTTTCGGACAGGACACAGATACGCAGTATTTT
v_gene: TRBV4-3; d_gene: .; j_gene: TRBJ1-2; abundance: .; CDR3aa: CASSQVNSGNYGYTF; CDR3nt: TGCGCCAGCAGCCAAGTAAATTCAGGGAACTATGGCTACACCTTC
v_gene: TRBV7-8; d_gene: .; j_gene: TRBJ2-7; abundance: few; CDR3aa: CASSLTDSPYYEQYF; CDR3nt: TGTGCCAGCAGCTTGACTGACAGCCCCTACTACGAGCAGTACTTC
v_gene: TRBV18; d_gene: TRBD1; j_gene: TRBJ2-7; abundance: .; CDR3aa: CASSPGTGAGQYF; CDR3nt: TGTGCCAGCTCACCAGGGACAGGGGCCGGGCAGTACTTC
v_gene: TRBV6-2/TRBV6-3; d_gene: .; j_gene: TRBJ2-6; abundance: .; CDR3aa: CASSSPWGAGVSGANVLTF; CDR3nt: TGTGCCAGCAGTTCCCCATGGGGGGCTGGTGTCTCTGGGGCCAACGTCCTGACTTTC
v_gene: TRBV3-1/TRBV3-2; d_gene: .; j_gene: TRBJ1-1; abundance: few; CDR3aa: CASSRQLNTEAFF; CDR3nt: TGTGCCAGCAGTAGACAGTTGAACACTGAAGCTTTCTTT
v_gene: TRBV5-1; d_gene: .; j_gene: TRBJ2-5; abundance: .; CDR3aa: CASSLGGLPSGTQYF; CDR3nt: TGCGCCAGCAGCTTGGGCGGCCTCCCGTCGGGGACCCAGTACTTC
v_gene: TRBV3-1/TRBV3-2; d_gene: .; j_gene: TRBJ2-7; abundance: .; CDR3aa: CASSQEDLEGYEQYF; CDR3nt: TGTGCCAGCAGCCAGGAGGATCTCGAAGGCTACGAGCAGTACTTC
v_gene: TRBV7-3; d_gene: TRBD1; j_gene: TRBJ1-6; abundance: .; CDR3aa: CASSRRGRGYSPLHF; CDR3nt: TGTGCCAGCAGCCGCAGGGGGCGCGGGTATTCACCCCTCCACTTT
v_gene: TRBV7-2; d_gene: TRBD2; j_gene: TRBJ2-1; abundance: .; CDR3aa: CASSVSAGVEQFF; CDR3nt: TGTGCCAGCAGCGTATCAGCGGGGGTTGAGCAGTTCTTC
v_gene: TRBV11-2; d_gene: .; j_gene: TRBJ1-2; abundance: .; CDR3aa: CASSLLGVGKGYGYTF; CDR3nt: TGTGCCAGCAGCTTATTAGGAGTGGGGAAAGGTTATGGCTACACCTTC
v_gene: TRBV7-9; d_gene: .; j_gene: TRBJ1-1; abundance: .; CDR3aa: CASSTGTANTEAFF; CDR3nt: TGTGCCAGCAGCACCGGGACGGCGAACACTGAAGCTTTCTTT
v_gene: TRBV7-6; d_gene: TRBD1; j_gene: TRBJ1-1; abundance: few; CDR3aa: CASSPPTGGNTEAFF; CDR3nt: TGTGCCAGCAGCCCGCCGACAGGGGGGAACACTGAAGCTTTCTTT
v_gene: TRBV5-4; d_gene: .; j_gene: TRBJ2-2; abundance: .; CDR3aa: CASSLFRGAGGTGELFF; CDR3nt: TGTGCCAGCAGCTTGTTTCGGGGGGCAGGGGGAACCGGGGAGCTGTTTTTT
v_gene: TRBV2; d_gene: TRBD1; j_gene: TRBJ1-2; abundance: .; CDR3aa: CASSSQGTNYGYTF; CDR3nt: TGTGCCAGCAGTTCACAGGGGACTAACTATGGCTACACCTTC
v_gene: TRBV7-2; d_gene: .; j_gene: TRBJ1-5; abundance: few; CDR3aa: CASSFSQTPQHF; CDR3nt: TGTGCCAGCAGCTTTTCGCAAACGCCCCAGCATTTT
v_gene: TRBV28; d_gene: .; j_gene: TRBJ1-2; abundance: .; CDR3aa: CASSFYPQKTYGYTF; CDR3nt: TGTGCCAGCAGTTTCTACCCGCAAAAGACCTATGGCTACACCTTC
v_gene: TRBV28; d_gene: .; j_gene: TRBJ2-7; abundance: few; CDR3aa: CASSSLPSRWSSYEQYF; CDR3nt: TGTGCCAGCAGTTCACTCCCCTCCAGGTGGAGCTCCTACGAGCAGTACTTC
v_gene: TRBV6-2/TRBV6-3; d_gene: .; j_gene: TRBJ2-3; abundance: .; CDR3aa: CASSSTTPTDTQYF; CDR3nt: TGTGCCAGCAGTTCGACTACTCCCACAGATACGCAGTATTTT
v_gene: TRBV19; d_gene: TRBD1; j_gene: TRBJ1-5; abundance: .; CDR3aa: CASSARTGNQPQHF; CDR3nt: TGTGCCAGTAGTGCCCGGACAGGGAATCAGCCCCAGCATTTT
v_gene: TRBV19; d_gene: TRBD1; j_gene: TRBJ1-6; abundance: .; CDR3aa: CASREYGTVTGSPLHF; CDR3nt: TGTGCCAGTCGCGAGTATGGGACAGTGACGGGGTCACCCCTCCACTTT
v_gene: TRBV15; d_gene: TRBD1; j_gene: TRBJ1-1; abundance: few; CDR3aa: CATSRQGAGTEAFF; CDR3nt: TGTGCCACCAGCAGACAGGGGGCGGGAACTGAAGCTTTCTTT
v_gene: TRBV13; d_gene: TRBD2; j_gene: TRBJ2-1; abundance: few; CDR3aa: CASSLEGTSGRVSYNEQFF; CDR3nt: TGTGCCAGCAGCTTGGAGGGGACTAGCGGGAGGGTTAGCTACAATGAGCAGTTCTTC
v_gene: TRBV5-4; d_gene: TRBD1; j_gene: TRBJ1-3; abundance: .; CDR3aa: CASSSAGQSLNTIYF; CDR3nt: TGTGCCAGCAGCTCAGCGGGACAGAGCCTAAACACCATATATTTT
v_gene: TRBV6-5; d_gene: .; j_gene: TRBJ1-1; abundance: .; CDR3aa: CASSYGGGLHTEAFF; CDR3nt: TGTGCCAGCAGTTACGGTGGGGGGCTCCACACTGAAGCTTTCTTT
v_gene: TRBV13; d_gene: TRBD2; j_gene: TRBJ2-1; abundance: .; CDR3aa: CASSPKAGGDNEQFF; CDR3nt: TGTGCCAGCAGCCCGAAAGCGGGGGGCGACAATGAGCAGTTCTTC
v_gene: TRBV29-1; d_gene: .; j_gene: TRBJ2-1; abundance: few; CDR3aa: CSAGQSYNEQFF; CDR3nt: TGCAGCGCCGGACAGTCCTACAATGAGCAGTTCTTC
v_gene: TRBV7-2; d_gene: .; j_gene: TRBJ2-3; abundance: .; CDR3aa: CASSPQQGRTDTQYF; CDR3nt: TGTGCCAGCAGCCCCCAACAGGGACGCACAGATACGCAGTATTTT
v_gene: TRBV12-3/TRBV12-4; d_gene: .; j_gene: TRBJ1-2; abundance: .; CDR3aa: CASSTFQLRGYTF; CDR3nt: TGTGCCTCATCGACCTTCCAACTTCGTGGCTACACCTTC
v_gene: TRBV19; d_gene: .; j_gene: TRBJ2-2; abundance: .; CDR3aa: CASSMFGSDTGELFF; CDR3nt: TGTGCCAGTAGTATGTTCGGGTCGGACACCGGGGAGCTGTTTTTT
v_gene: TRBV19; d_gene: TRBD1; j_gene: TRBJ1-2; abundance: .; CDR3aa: CASSITGDARGYTF; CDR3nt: TGTGCCAGTAGTATAACAGGGGATGCCAGGGGCTACACCTTC
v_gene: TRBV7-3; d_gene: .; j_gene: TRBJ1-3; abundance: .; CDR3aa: CASSETPGSGNTIYF; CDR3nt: TGTGCCAGCAGCGAAACTCCGGGCTCCGGAAACACCATATATTTT
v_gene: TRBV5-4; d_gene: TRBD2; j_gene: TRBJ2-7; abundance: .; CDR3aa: CASSLGTSGSYEQYF; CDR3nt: TGTGCCAGCAGCCTAGGGACTAGCGGATCCTACGAGCAGTACTTC
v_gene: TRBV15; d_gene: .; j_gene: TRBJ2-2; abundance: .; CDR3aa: CATSRVRDTGGGELFF; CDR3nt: TGTGCCACCAGCAGAGTGCGGGACACCGGGGGCGGGGAGCTGTTTTTT
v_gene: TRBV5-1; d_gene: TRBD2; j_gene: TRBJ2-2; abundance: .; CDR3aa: CASGPLADTGELFF; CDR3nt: TGCGCCAGCGGCCCCCTAGCGGATACCGGGGAGCTGTTTTTT
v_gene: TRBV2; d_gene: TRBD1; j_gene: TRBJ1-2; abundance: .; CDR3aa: CARGLGQGGYTF; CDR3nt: TGTGCCAGGGGTTTGGGACAGGGGGGCTACACCTTC
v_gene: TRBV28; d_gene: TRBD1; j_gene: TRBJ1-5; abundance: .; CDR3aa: CASTPNRGQLSNQPQHF; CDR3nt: TGTGCCAGCACTCCGAACCGGGGACAGCTTAGCAATCAGCCCCAGCATTTT
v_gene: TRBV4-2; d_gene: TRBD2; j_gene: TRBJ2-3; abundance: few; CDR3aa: CASGSSGGRGDTQYF; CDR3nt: TGTGCCAGCGGATCTAGCGGGGGCCGGGGAGATACGCAGTATTTT
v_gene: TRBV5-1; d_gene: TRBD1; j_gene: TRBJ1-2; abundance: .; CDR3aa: CASSYGGQGSGYTF; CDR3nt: TGCGCCAGCAGCTACGGCGGACAGGGAAGTGGCTACACCTTC
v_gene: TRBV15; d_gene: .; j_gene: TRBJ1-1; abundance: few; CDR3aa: CATGDVAEAFF; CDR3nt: TGTGCCACCGGGGATGTCGCTGAAGCTTTCTTT
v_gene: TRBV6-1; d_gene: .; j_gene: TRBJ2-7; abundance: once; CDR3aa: CASSEYSYEQYF; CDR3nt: TGTGCCAGCAGTGAGTACAGCTACGAGCAGTACTTC
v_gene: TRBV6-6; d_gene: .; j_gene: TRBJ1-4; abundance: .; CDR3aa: CASRGGGVNEKLFF; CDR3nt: TGTGCCAGCAGGGGAGGGGGGGTTAATGAAAAACTGTTTTTT
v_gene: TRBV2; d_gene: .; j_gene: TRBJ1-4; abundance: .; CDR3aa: CAGSRASEKLFF; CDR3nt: TGTGCCGGCTCAAGGGCGAGTGAAAAACTGTTTTTT
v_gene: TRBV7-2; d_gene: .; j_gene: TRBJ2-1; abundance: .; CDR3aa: CASSPTSRTGLYEQFF; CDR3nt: TGTGCCAGCAGCCCGACATCTCGAACGGGGTTGTATGAGCAGTTCTTC
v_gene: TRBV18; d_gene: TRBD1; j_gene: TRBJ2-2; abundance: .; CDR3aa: CASSFRQGERSGELFF; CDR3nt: TGTGCCAGCTCGTTCAGACAGGGGGAGCGTTCCGGGGAGCTGTTTTTT
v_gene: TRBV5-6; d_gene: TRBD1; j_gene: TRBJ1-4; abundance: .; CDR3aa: CASSATGLNEKLFF; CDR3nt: TGTGCCAGCAGCGCGACAGGGTTGAATGAAAAACTGTTTTTT
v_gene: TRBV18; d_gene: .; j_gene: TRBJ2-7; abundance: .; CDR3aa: CASSFKMTATYEQYF; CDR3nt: TGTGCCAGCTCATTCAAGATGACAGCAACCTACGAGCAGTACTTC
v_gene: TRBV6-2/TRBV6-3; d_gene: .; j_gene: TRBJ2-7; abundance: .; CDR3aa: CASSPTDTYEQYF; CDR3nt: TGTGCCAGCAGCCCGACGGATACCTACGAGCAGTACTTC
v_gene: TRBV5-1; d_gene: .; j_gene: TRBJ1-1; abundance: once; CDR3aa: CASSLVGVRDTEAFF; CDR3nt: TGCGCCAGCAGCTTGGTTGGGGTTAGGGACACTGAAGCTTTCTTT
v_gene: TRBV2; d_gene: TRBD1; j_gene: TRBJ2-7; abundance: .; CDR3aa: CASSGAGGSYEQYF; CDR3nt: TGTGCCAGCAGTGGGGCAGGGGGCTCCTACGAGCAGTACTTC
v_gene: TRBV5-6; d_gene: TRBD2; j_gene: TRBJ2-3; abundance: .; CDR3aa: CASSLPAGRTDTQYF; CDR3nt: TGTGCCAGCAGCTTACCAGCGGGAAGGACAGATACGCAGTATTTT
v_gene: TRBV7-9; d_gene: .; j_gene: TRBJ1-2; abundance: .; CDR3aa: CASSLALGGPYGYTF; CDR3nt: TGTGCCAGCAGCTTAGCGCTCGGAGGCCCGTATGGCTACACCTTC
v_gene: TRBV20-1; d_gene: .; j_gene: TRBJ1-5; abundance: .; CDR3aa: CSASSGGRGSNQPQHF; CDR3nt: TGCAGTGCTAGTAGCGGGGGAAGAGGGAGCAATCAGCCCCAGCATTTT
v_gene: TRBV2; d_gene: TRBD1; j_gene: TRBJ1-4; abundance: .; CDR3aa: CASSPDSTGGGYEKLFF; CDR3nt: TGTGCCAGCAGTCCCGATAGTACAGGGGGCGGATATGAAAAACTGTTTTTT